This TCR beta chain was captured in a study of blood T cell repertoires in COVID-19. Generated by immunoSEQ multiplex PCR, the TCRdb table keeps only in-frame clones and is missing some. Of approximately 130,000 clones listed, around four fifths are singletons. The sample consisted of peripheral blood. The receptor's source is a man aged 80 or over with acute or convalescent COVID-19.

The CDR3: CATGGGNQETQYF. CDR3 in DNA: TGTGCCACGGGAGGTGGCAACCAAGAGACCCAGTACTTC. The chain joins TRBV10-3 to TRBJ2-5; 7 positions agree with TRBD2. CDR3 length: 13 residues. The junction had 5 bases not matched to a gene; V was cut back by 10 bases and J by 0 bases. Germline V gene lookup returns CDR1 ENHRY and CDR2 SYGVKD.